This TCR beta chain was captured in a study of cytomegalovirus exposure and HLA in healthy donors. The germline V gene has CDR1 SGHVS and CDR2 FQNEAQ. The junction had 9 bases not matched to a gene; V was cut back by 4 bases and J by 0 bases. The CDR3 is made up of 16 amino acids. The PCR was carried out with 60 Vbeta primers and 13 Jbeta primers. The table came from immunoSEQ multiplex PCR; TCRdb's copy has only in-frame clones and leaves some out. Altogether roughly 110,000 clones are present, 55% to 70% being singletons, with the ten largest covering about 2.2%. The sequencing sample was made of PBMCs. The V gene is TRBV7-8, the J gene TRBJ2-7; 7 bases match TRBD2. The sequence derives from a woman in her twenties or thirties in good health and CMV-seronegative. CDR3: CASSYTVAGTSYEQYF. DNA of the CDR3: TGTGCCAGCAGCTACACCGTAGCGGGTACCTCCTACGAGCAGTACTTC.